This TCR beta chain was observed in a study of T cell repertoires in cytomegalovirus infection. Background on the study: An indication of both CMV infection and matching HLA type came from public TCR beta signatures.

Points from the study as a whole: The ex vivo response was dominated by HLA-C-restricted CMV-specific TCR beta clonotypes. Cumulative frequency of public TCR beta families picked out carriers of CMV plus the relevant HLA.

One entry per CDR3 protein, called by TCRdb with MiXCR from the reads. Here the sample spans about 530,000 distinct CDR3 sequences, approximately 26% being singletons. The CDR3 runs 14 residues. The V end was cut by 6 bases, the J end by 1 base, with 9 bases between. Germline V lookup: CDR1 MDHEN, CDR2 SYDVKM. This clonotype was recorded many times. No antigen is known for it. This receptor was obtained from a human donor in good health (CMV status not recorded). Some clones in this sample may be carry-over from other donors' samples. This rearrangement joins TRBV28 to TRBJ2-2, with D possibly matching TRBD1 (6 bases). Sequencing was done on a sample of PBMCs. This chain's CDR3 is CASSSGQNTGELFF. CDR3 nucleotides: TGTGCCAGCAGCTCGGGACAGAACACCGGGGAGCTGTTTTTT.